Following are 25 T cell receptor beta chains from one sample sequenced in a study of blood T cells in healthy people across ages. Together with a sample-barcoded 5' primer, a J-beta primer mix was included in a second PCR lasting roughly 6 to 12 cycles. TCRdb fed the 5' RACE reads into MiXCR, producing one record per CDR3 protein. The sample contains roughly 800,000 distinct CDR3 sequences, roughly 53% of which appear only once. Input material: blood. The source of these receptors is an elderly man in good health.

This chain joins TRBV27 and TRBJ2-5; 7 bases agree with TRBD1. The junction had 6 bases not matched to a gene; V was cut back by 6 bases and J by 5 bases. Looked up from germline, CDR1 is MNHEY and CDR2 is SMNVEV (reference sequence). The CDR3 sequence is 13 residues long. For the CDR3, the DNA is TGTGCCAGCAGCTCGACAGGGCCGGAGACCCAGTACTTC. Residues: CASSSTGPETQYF.

CDR3 in amino acids: CASGKPTDANTGELFF. For the CDR3, the DNA is TGTGCTAGTGGCAAACCGACGGACGCGAACACCGGGGAGCTGTTTTTT. V and J are TRBV12-5 and TRBJ2-2; D unresolved. The CDR3 extends over 16 amino acids. Germline V lookup: CDR1 LGHNT, CDR2 FRNRAP. V was shortened by 6 bases and J by 0 bases, with 14 bases between the two germline ends.

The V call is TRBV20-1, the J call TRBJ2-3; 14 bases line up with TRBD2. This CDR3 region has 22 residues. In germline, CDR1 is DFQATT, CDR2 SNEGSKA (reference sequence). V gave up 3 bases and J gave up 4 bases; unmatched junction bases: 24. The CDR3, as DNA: TGCAGTGCTAGCCCCCGGGTCTCGGGACTAGCGGGAGCTGGAGGCGGCCCAGATACGCAGTATTTT. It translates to CSASPRVSGLAGAGGGPDTQYF.

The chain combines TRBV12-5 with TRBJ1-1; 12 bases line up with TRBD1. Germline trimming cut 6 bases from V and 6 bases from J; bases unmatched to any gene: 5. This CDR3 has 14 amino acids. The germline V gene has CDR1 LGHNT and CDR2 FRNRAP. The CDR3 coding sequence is TGTGCTAGTGGGGGGACAGGGGGCTCAGCTGAAGCTTTCTTT. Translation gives CASGGTGGSAEAFF.

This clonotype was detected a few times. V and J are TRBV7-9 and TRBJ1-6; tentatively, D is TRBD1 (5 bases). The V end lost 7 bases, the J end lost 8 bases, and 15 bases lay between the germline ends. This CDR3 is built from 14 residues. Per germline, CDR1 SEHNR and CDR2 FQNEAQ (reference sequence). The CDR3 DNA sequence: TGTGCCAGCACTCAGGAGGGGATCGATTCACCCCTCCACTTT. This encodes CASTQEGIDSPLHF.

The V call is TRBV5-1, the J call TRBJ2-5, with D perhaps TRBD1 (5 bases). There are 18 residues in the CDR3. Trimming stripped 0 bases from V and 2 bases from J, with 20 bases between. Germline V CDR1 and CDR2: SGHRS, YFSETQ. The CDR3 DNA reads TGCGCCAGCAGCTTGGGGGGCCATCCACGCTTATTTCAAGAGACCCAGTACTTC. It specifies CASSLGGHPRLFQETQYF.

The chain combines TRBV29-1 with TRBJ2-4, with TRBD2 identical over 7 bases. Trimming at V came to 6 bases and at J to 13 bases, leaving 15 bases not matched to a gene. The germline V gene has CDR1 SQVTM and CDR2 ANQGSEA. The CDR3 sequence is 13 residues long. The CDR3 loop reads CSVPTGGRYEQYF. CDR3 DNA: TGCAGCGTCCCGACTGGCGGGAGATATGAGCAGTACTTC.

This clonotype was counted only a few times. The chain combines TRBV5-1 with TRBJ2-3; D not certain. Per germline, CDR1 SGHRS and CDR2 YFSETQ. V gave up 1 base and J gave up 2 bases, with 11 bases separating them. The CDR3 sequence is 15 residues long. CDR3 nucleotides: TGCGCCAGCAGCTTGTCGTCTCATATCACAGATACGCAGTATTTT. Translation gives CASSLSSHITDTQYF.

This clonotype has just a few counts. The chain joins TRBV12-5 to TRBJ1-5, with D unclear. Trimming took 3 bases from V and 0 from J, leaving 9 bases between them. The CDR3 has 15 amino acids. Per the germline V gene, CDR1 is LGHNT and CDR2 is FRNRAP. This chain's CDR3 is CASGFGQASNQPQHF. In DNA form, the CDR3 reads TGTGCTAGTGGTTTTGGCCAGGCTAGCAATCAGCCCCAGCATTTT.

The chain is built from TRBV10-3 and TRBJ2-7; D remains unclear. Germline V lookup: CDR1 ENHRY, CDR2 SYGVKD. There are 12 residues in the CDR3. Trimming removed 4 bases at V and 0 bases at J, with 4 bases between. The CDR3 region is CAISGTSYEQYF. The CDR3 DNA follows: TGTGCCATCAGTGGCACCTCCTACGAGCAGTACTTC.

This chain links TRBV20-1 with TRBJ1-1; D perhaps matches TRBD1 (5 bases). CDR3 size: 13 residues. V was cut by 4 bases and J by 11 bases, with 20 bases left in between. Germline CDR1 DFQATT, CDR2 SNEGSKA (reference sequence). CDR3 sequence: CSATNMGGQSAFF. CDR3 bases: TGCAGTGCTACCAATATGGGGGGTCAGAGCGCTTTCTTT.

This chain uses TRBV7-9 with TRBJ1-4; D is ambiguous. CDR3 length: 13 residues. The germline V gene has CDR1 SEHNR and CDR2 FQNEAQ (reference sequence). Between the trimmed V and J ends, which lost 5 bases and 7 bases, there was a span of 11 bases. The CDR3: CASSPFGTEKLFF. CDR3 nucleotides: TGTGCCAGCAGCCCCTTCGGCACTGAAAAACTGTTTTTT.

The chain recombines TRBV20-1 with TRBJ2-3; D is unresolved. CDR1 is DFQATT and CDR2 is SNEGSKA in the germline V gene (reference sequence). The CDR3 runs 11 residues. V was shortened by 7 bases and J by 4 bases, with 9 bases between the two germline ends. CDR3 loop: CSGPSADTQYF. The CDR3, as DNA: TGCAGTGGCCCAAGCGCAGATACGCAGTATTTT.

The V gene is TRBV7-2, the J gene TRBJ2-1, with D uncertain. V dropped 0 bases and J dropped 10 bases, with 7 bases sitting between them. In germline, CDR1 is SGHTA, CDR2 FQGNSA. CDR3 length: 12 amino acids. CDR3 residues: CASSLAFQEQFF. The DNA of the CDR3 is TGTGCCAGCAGCTTAGCATTCCAGGAGCAGTTCTTC.

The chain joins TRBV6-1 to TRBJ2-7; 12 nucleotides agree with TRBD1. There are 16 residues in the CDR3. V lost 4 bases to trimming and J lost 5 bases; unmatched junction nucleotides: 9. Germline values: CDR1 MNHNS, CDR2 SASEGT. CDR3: CASSAYPGQGADEQYF. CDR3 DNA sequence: TGTGCCAGCAGTGCCTATCCGGGACAGGGGGCGGACGAGCAGTACTTC.

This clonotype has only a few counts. The CDR3 DNA is TGTGCCAGCAGTCCCAGGCCCCCGGGAGATTCACCCCTCCACTTT. This encodes CASSPRPPGDSPLHF. This rearrangement joins TRBV12-3 or TRBV12-4 to TRBJ1-6; no definite D call. V was cut by 5 bases and J by 8 bases, with 16 bases left in between. CDR3 length equals 15 residues.

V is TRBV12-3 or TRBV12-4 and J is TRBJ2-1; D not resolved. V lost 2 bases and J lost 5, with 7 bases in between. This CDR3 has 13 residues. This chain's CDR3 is CASSLSFDNEQFF. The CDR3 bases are TGTGCCAGCAGTTTATCATTCGACAATGAGCAGTTCTTC.

DNA for the CDR3: TGCAGCGCTGGGGCAGCTTCCTACGAGCAGTACTTC. As protein: CSAGAASYEQYF. The chain recombines TRBV29-1 with TRBJ2-7; TRBD1 might be the D (5 bases). The germline V gene encodes CDR1 SQVTM and CDR2 ANQGSEA. Trimming removed 7 bases at V and 1 base at J, with 11 bases between. This CDR3 has 12 residues.

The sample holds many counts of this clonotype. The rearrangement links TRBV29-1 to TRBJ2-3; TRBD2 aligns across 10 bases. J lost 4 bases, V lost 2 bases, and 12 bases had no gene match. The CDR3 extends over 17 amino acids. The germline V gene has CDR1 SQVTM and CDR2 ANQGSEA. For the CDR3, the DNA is TGCAGCGTTGAACGAGGACTAGCGGCCGGAGGTGCAGATACGCAGTATTTT. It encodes CSVERGLAAGGADTQYF.

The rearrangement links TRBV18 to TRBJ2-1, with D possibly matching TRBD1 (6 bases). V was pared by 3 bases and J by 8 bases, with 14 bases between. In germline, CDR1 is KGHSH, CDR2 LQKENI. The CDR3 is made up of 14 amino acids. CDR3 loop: CASSPGASSYEQFF. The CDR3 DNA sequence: TGTGCCAGCTCACCGGGGGCCAGTTCTTATGAGCAGTTCTTC.

The CDR3 nucleotides read TGTGCCAGCAGTTTCACCCAGGGTGTCGATCAGCCCCAGCATTTT. Residues: CASSFTQGVDQPQHF. The chain employs TRBV28 and TRBJ1-5; D is perhaps TRBD1 (5 bases). The V and J ends lost 3 bases and 5 bases respectively, with 14 bases between them. Germline values: CDR1 MDHEN, CDR2 SYDVKM. The CDR3 is made up of 15 amino acids. Variable domain in full (rest from reference TRBV28 and TRBJ1-5): DVKVTQSSRYLVKRTGEKVFLECVQDMDHENMFWYRQDPGLGLRLIYFSYDVKMKEKGDIPEGYSVSREKKERFSLILESASTNQTSMYLCASSFTQGVDQPQHFGDGTRLSIL.

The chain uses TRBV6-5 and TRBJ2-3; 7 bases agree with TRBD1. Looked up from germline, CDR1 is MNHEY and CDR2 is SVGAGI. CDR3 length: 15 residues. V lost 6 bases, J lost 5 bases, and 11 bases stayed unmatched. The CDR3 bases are TGTGCCAGCAGCACAGGGGCAGTGATCGGAGATACGCAGTATTTT. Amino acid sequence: CASSTGAVIGDTQYF.

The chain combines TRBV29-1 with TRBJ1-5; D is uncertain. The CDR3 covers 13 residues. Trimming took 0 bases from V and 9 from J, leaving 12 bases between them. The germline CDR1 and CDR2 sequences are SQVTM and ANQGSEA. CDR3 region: CSVEEGPGTPQHF. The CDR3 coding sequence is TGCAGCGTTGAAGAAGGCCCCGGCACGCCCCAGCATTTT.

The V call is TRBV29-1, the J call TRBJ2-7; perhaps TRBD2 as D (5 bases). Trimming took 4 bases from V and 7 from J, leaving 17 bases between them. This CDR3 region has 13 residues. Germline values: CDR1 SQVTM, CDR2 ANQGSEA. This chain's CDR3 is CSVVRGSYNEQYF. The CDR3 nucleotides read TGCAGCGTTGTTCGGGGATCCTACAATGAGCAGTACTTC.

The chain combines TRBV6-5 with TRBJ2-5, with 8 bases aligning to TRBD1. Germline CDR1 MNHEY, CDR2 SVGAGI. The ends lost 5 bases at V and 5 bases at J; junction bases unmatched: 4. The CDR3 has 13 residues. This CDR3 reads CASSTGGQETQYF. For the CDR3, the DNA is TGTGCCAGCAGTACAGGGGGGCAGGAGACCCAGTACTTC.